This T cell receptor beta chain was profiled in a study of cytomegalovirus exposure and HLA in healthy donors. Findings of the study overall: High sensitivity and specificity were reportedly achieved when the classifier diagnosed cytomegalovirus status.

Profiling relied on immunoSEQ multiplex PCR, and the TCRdb table lists in-frame clones only, not all of them. The repertoire holds more than 250,000 clones, with around 87% as singletons. Details on this clone: Its cognate antigen is unknown.

The V gene lost 5 bases and the J gene lost 7 bases, with 14 bases spanning the gap. The germline gives CDR1 MDHEN, CDR2 SYDVKM. This CDR3 spans 13 amino acids. J is TRBJ1-2 and V is TRBV28; D might be TRBD1 (5 bases). The sequence derives from a woman in her thirties in good health and CMV-seropositive. The sequenced material came from PBMCs. Here the CDR3 reads CASSPFSGPGYTF. DNA of the CDR3: TGTGCCAGCAGTCCATTCTCAGGGCCTGGCTACACCTTC.